The clone carrying this T cell receptor beta chain was observed many times. Antigen specificity is unknown. The data belong to a study of T cell repertoires in cytomegalovirus infection. Study-wide context: Matching HLA type, along with CMV infection, was indicated by public TCR beta signatures.

A single record per CDR3 protein comes from TCRdb applying MiXCR to the reads. The table has more than 250,000 distinct CDR3 sequences, approximately 15% seen once. The study, taken as a whole, reports: Of the TCR beta families, the public ones yielded a cumulative frequency that identified carriers of CMV plus the relevant HLA.

This CDR3 is 13 amino acids long. Germline V gene lookup returns CDR1 SEHNR and CDR2 FQNEAQ (reference sequence). With 1 base removed from V and 4 bases from J, the gap between germline ends came to 8 bases. The genes are TRBV7-9 and TRBJ2-7, with D hard to call. This receptor was taken from a human donor in good health (CMV status not recorded). Some clones in this sample may be carry-over from other donors' samples. The specimen was PBMCs. Written as DNA, the CDR3 is TGTGCCAGCAGCTTAGTGGACGGGTACGAGCAGTACTTC. This translates into CASSLVDGYEQYF. The full variable domain, completed using reference TRBV7-9 and TRBJ2-7, is DTGVSQNPRHKITKRGQNVTFRCDPISEHNRLYWYRQTLGQGPEFLTYFQNEAQLEKSRLLSDRFSAERPKGSFSTLEIQRTEQGDSAMYLCASSLVDGYEQYFGPGTRLTVT.